What follows describes a single T cell receptor (beta chain). The antigen remains undetermined. This CDR3 is 12 amino acids long. V lost 8 bases to trimming and J lost 6 bases, with 13 bases between them. Germline CDR1 and CDR2: MNHEY and SMNVEV (reference sequence). This sample is drawn from a study of Ad26.COV2.S vaccination and SARS-CoV-2 variants. Whole-study context: Ad26.COV2.S shots went into the muscle once or twice, 56 days apart.

Study observations and caveats: Those who received vaccine or placebo ended up with similar non-spike TCR breadth. Researchers cautioned that TCR breadth and depth analyses may have underestimated total T cell responses.

TCRdb's copy holds only in-frame clones and misses some; the assay was immunoSEQ multiplex PCR. The sample includes 450,000 to 550,000 clones, roughly nine tenths of them seen just once. Sample treatment: 15 to 20 received Ad26.COV2.S at low or high dose, single or two shots; about 5 received placebo; per-sample allocation not given. Each sample was drawn 63 days after the first injection (of vaccine or placebo). It was an adult aged 18-55 years in Boston who was the donor. Here the sequenced sample was peripheral blood, taken in a trial of Ad26.COV2.S vaccine versus placebo. V is TRBV27 and J is TRBJ1-2; tentative D call: TRBD1 (5 bases). The TCR sequence derives from a person aged 18-65 years who received the Ad26.COV2.S COVID-19 vaccine or a placebo. The CDR3 spells CASGDLPHGYTF. DNA of the CDR3: TGTGCCAGCGGGGACCTTCCTCATGGCTACACCTTC.